Below, 3 T cell receptor beta chains from the same sample are listed, as sequenced in a study of blood T cell repertoires in COVID-19. Measured with immunoSEQ multiplex PCR; TCRdb has only the in-frame clones, and not every one. The sample includes 260,000 or so clones, 83% of them seen just once. Sequencing input: peripheral blood. The source is a man older than 75 with acute or convalescent COVID-19.

This clone was recorded once. The rearrangement joins TRBV25-1 to TRBJ2-2, with 7 nucleotides matching TRBD1. Germline assignment: CDR1 MGHDK and CDR2 SYGVNS. CDR3 length: 15 amino acids. The trim removed 6 bases at V and 4 bases at J, leaving 8 bases unmatched. This CDR3 is CASSARQGPTGELFF. The CDR3, as DNA: TGTGCCAGCAGCGCCCGACAGGGTCCCACCGGGGAGCTGTTTTTT.

This chain joins TRBV28 and TRBJ1-6; tentative D call: TRBD1 (6 bases). CDR1 MDHEN and CDR2 SYDVKM come from the germline V gene. The CDR3 runs to 15 residues. Trimming stripped 3 bases from V and 9 bases from J, with 15 bases between. CDR3 protein: CASSFGGQSRSPLHF. The CDR3 DNA sequence: TGTGCCAGCAGTTTTGGCGGACAGTCTCGTTCACCCCTCCACTTT. Looking up the rest from reference TRBV28 and TRBJ1-6 gives the full variable domain: DVKVTQSSRYLVKRTGEKVFLECVQDMDHENMFWYRQDPGLGLRLIYFSYDVKMKEKGDIPEGYSVSREKKERFSLILESASTNQTSMYLCASSFGGQSRSPLHFGNGTRLTVT.

The table lists this clone with a count of one. This chain uses TRBV3-1 (or the pseudogene TRBV3-2) with TRBJ1-4; maybe TRBD1 (5 bases). The germline V gene has CDR1 LGHDT and CDR2 YNNKEL (reference sequence). The CDR3 runs to 13 residues. The germline V and J ends were trimmed by 6 bases and 11 bases, with 16 bases remaining between them. The CDR3 sequence is CASSDTQGSKLFF. CDR3 sequence (DNA): TGTGCCAGCAGTGACACGCAGGGTTCGAAACTGTTTTTT.